This paragraph covers one T cell receptor beta chain sequence. Its antigen is unidentified. This entry comes from a study of CD8 T cells in ankylosing spondylitis. Whole-study findings and limits: It was reported that disease-linked clones were significantly enriched in matched ankylosing spondylitis synovial fluid. Some of these motif variants have turned up before, in reports on reactive arthritis synovial fluid and blood. Disease-linked clones displayed a CD8+ phenotype and appeared relatively rarely in peripheral blood. Seemingly characteristic of ankylosing spondylitis blood was a TCR beta motif consisting of fewer than 10 highly homologous variants.

For TCR beta, libraries came from quantitative 5'-RACE with molecular barcodes. TCRdb used MiXCR to reprocess the 5' RACE reads, holding one entry per CDR3 protein. The sample gives 750,000 to 850,000 distinct CDR3 sequences, 12% of which show up once; 0.51% is in the top ten. The germline gives CDR1 MGHRA, CDR2 YSYEKL. V dropped 2 bases and J dropped 7; count of bases not matched to a gene: 13. The CDR3 consists of 16 residues. The sequence was collected from a male donor with ankylosing spondylitis. Sequenced material: blood, either unsorted or a sorted T cell fraction (not recorded which). V gene TRBV4-1 combines with J gene TRBJ1-2, with 7 nucleotides matching TRBD1. The DNA of the CDR3 is TGCGCCAGCAGCCAACGAAACCCGGGACAGTACGGTGGCTACACCTTC. Its protein product is CASSQRNPGQYGGYTF.